The sample holds one count of the clone carrying this T cell receptor beta chain. Antigen: not known. RNA, once extracted, was reverse transcribed into cDNA for use as the sequencing template. TCRdb keeps only in-frame clones here, not all; method: immunoSEQ multiplex PCR. The sample carries more than 100,000 clones, just over 85% recorded once. Looked up from germline, CDR1 is SGHAT and CDR2 is FQNNGV. This CDR3 has 15 residues. V lost 2 bases to trimming and J lost 4 bases; unmatched junction nucleotides: 3. The data are from a study of CD8+ T cells in alopecia areata. Overall study results and limits: Scalp samples also yield sequences from resident alphabeta T cells of normal skin.

Treatment reported: oral pan-JAK inhibitor, 5-10 mg twice daily. The sample consisted of CD8+ T cells sorted from blood, taken around week 31, from a patient treated with tofacitinib. This chain joins TRBV11-2 and TRBJ2-2; 8 bases match TRBD2. This TCR derives from a human donor with alopecia areata. CDR3: CASSLSGRATGELFF. The CDR3 bases are TGTGCCAGCAGCTTATCCGGGAGGGCCACCGGGGAGCTGTTTTTT. Using reference TRBV11-2 and TRBJ2-2 for the parts outside the CDR3, the full variable domain is EAGVAQSPRYKIIEKRQSVAFWCNPISGHATLYWYQQILGQGPKLLIQFQNNGVVDDSQLPKDRFSAERLKGVDSTLKIQPAKLEDSAVYLCASSLSGRATGELFFGEGSRLTVL.